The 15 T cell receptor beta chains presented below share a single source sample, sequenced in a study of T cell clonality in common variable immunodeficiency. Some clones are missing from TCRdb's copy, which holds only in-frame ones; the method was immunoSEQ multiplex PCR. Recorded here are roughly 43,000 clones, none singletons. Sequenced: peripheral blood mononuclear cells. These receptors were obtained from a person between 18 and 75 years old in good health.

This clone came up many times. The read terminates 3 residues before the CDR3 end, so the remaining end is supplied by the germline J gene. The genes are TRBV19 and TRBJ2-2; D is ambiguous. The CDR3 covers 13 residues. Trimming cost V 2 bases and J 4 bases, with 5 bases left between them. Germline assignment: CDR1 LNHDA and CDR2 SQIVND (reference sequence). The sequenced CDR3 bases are TGTGCCAGTAGTATAATGGCCACCGGGGAG. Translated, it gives CASSIMATGE. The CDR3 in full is CASSIMATGELFF.

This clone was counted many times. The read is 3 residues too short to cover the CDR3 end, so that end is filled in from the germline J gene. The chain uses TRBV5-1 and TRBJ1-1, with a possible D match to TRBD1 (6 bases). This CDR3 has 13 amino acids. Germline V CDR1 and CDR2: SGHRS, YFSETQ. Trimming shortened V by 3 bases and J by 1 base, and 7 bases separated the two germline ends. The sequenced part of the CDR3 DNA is TGCGCCAGCAGCTCACAGGGGAACACTGAA. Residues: CASSSQGNTE. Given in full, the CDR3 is CASSSQGNTEAFF.

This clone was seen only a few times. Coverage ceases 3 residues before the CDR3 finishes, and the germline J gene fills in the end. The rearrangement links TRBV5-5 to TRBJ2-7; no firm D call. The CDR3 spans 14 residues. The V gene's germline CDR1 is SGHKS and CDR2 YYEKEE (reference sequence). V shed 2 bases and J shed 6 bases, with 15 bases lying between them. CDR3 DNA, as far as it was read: TGTGCCAGCAGCTTAGGGCAGGTCGGTAGCGAG. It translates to CASSLGQVGSE. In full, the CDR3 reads CASSLGQVGSEQYF.

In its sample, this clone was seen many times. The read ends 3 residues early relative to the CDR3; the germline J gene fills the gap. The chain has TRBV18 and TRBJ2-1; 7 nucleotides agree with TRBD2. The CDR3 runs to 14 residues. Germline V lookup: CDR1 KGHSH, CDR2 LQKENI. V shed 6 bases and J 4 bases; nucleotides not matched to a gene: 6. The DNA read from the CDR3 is TGTGCCAGCTCCCAGCGGGAATCGTACAATGAG. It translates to CASSQRESYNE. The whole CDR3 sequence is CASSQRESYNEQFF.

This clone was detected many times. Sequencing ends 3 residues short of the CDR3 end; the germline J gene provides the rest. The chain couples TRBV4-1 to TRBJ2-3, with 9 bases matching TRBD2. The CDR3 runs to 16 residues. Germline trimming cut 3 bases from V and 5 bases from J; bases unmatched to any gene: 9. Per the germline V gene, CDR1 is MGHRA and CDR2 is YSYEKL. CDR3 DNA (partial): TGCGCCAGCAGCCAGGGGGGGGCGGGAGGGAGAGATACG. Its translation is CASSQGGAGGRDT. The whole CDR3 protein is CASSQGGAGGRDTQYF.

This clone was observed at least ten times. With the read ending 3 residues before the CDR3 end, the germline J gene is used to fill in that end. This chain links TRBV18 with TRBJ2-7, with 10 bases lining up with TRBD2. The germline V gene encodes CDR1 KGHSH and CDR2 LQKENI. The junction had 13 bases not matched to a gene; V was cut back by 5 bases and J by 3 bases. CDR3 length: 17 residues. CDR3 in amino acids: CASSSNPTSGSFYEQYF. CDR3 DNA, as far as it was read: TGTGCCAGCTCATCCAACCCGACTAGCGGGTCTTTCTACGAG.

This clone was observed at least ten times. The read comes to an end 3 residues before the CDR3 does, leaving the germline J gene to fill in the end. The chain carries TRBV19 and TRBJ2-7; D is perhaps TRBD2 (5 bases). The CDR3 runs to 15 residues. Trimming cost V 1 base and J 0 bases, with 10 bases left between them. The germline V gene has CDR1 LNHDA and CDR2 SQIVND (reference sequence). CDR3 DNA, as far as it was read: TGTGCCAGTAGTATAGCCGAGGGCCCCTCCTACGAG. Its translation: CASSIAEGPSYE. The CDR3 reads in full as CASSIAEGPSYEQYF.

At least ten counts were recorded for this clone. The covered CDR3 bases are TGTGCCAGCAGACGAGCGGGAGCTGAGTCCTACGAG. This translates into CASRRAGAESYE. The whole CDR3 sequence reads CASRRAGAESYEQYF. V usage is TRBV19 and J usage is TRBJ2-7, with TRBD2 identical over 8 bases. The read finishes 3 residues shy of the CDR3 end, and the germline J gene is used to complete it. CDR3 size: 15 residues. The V segment lost 9 bases and the J segment 1 base; nucleotides outside the gene matches: 11. In germline, CDR1 is LNHDA, CDR2 SQIVND (reference sequence).

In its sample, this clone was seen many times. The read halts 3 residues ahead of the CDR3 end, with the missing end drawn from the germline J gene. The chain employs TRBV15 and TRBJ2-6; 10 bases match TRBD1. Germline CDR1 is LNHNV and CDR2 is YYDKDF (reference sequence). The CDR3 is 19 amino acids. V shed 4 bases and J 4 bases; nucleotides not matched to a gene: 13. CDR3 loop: CATSTPGTGVKPGANVLTF. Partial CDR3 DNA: TGTGCCACCAGCACACCCGGGACAGGGGTTAAACCCGGGGCCAACGTC.

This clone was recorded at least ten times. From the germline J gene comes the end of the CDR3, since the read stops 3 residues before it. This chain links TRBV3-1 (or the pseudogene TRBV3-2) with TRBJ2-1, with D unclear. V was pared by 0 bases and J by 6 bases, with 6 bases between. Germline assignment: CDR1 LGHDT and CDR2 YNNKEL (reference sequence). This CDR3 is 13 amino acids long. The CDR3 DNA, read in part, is TGTGCCAGCAGCCAAGATCAAATCAATGAG. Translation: CASSQDQINE. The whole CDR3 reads CASSQDQINEQFF.

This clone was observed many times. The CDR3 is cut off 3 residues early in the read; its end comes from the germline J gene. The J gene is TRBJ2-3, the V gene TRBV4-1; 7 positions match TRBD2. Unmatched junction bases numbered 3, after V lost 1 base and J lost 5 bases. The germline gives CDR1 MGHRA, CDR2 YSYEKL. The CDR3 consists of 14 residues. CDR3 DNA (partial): TGCGCCAGCAGCCAAGTGGGGGGGGTAGATACG. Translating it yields CASSQVGGVDT. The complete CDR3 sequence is CASSQVGGVDTQYF.

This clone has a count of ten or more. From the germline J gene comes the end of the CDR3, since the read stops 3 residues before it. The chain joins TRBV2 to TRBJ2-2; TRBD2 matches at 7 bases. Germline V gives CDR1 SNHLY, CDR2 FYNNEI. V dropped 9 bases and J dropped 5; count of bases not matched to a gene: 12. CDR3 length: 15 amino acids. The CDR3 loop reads CASDAPGLNTGELFF. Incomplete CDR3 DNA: TGTGCCAGTGATGCCCCGGGACTAAATACCGGGGAG.

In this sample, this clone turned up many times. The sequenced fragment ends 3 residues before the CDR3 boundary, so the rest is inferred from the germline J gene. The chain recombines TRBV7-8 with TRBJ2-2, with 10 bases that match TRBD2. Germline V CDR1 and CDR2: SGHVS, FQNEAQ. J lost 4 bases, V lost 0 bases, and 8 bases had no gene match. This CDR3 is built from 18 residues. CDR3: CASSLARIAGGLTGELFF. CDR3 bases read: TGTGCCAGCAGCTTAGCGAGAATAGCGGGGGGACTCACCGGGGAG.

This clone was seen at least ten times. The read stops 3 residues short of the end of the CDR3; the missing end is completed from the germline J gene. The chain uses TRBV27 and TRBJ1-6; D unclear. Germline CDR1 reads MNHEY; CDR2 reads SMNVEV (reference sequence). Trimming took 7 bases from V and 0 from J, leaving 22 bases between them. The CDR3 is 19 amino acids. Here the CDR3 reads CASKSLRVGVGSYNSPLHF. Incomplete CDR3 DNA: TGTGCCAGCAAAAGTCTAAGGGTGGGTGTTGGCTCCTATAATTCACCC.

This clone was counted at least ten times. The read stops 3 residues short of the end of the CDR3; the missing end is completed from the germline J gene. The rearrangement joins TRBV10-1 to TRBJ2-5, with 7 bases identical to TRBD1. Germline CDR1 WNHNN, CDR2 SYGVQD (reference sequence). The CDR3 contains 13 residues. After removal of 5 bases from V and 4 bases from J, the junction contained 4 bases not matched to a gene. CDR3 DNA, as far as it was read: TGCGCCAGCAGTACAGGGGTGGGAGAGACC. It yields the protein CASSTGVGET. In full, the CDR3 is CASSTGVGETQYF.